This T cell receptor beta chain was recorded in a study of CD8+ T cells in alopecia areata. CDR3 size: 15 residues. Germline CDR1 is NSHNY and CDR2 is SYGAGN. The ends lost 5 bases at V and 3 bases at J; junction bases unmatched: 4. In the case of this clone: Gene names are the mouse ones. The CDR3 extends 4 residues past the end of the read, so its final part is completed from the germline J gene. Other DNA sequences in the same sample also yield this CDR3.

The sorting of pooled cutaneous lymph node cells relied on CD4, CD8alpha, NKG2D, NKG2ACE and other markers. Extracted RNA was reverse transcribed, and the resulting cDNA served as sequencing template. Using immunoSEQ multiplex PCR, the repertoire was profiled, and TCRdb retains in-frame clones only, with some absent. In total the sample includes about 270,000 clones, none of them seen once. The rearrangement joins TRBV13-1 to TRBJ2-1; 11 bases align to TRBD2. Input material: CD4+ T cells sorted from a lymph node. The sequence derives from a C3H/HeJ mouse with alopecia areata. The mice in this strain carry MHC haplotype H2-k. This CDR3 is CASSGDWGPYAEQFF. Incomplete CDR3 DNA: TGTGCCAGCAGCGGGGACTGGGGGCCCTATGCT.